This TCR beta chain was retrieved from a study of cytomegalovirus exposure and HLA in healthy donors. Overall study: Early released data had about 85 million unique TCRs, all coming from HLA-typed donors.

Remarks on this clone: Different DNA sequences within this sample yield the same CDR3.

The germline CDR1 and CDR2 sequences are LNHNV and YYDKDF (reference sequence). Trimming at V came to 6 bases and at J to 1 base, leaving 3 bases not matched to a gene. The CDR3 runs 16 residues. PCR was performed using 60 Vbeta and 13 Jbeta primers. Libraries were prepared by immunoSEQ multiplex PCR; TCRdb keeps only in-frame clonotypes and omits some of them. The sample yields some 110,000 clones, almost 70% seen once. The chain joins TRBV15 to TRBJ2-3; 14 bases line up with TRBD2. This TCR came from a man aged 30 to 39 in good health and CMV-seropositive. The sample was PBMCs. The CDR3: CATRSGLAGGTDTQYF. CDR3 bases: TGTGCCACCAGGTCGGGACTAGCGGGGGGCACAGATACGCAGTATTTT.